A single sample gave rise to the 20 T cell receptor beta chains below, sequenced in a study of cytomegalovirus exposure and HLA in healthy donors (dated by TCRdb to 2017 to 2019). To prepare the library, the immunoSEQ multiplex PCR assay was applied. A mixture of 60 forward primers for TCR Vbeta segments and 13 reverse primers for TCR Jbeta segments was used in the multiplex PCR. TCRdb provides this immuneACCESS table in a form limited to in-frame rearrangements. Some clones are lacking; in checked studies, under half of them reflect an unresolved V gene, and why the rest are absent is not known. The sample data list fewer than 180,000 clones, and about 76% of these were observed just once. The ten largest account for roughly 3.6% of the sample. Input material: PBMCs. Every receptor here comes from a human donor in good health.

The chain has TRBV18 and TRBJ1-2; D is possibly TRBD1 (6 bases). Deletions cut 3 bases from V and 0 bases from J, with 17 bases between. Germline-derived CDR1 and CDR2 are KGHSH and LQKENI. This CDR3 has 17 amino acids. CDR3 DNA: TGTGCCAGCTCACCCGTAGGACAGAGTCAATCTAACTATGGCTACACCTTC. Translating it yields CASSPVGQSQSNYGYTF.

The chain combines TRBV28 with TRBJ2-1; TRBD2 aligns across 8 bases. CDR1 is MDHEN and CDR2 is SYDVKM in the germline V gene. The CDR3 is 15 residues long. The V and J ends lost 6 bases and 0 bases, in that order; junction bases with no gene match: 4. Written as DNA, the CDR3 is TGTGCCAGCAGCATACTAGCGGACTCCTACAATGAGCAGTTCTTC. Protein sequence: CASSILADSYNEQFF. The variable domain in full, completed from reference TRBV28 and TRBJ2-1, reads DVKVTQSSRYLVKRTGEKVFLECVQDMDHENMFWYRQDPGLGLRLIYFSYDVKMKEKGDIPEGYSVSREKKERFSLILESASTNQTSMYLCASSILADSYNEQFFGPGTRLTVL.

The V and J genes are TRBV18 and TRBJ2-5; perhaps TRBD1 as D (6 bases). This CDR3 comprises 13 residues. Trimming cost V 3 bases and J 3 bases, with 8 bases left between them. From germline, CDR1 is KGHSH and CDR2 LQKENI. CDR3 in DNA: TGTGCCAGCTCACCGACAGGAAAAGAGACCCAGTACTTC. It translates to CASSPTGKETQYF.

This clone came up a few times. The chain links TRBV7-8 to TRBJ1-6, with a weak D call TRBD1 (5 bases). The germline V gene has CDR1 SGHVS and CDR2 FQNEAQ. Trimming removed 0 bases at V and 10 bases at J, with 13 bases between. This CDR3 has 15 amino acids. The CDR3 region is CASSLAIQGGSPLHF. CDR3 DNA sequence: TGTGCCAGCAGCTTAGCGATCCAGGGTGGATCACCCCTCCACTTT. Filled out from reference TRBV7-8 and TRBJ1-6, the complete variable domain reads GAGVSQSPRYKVAKRGQDVALRCDPISGHVSLFWYQQALGQGPEFLTYFQNEAQLDKSGLPSDRFFAERPEGSVSTLKIQRTQQEDSAVYLCASSLAIQGGSPLHFGNGTRLTVT.

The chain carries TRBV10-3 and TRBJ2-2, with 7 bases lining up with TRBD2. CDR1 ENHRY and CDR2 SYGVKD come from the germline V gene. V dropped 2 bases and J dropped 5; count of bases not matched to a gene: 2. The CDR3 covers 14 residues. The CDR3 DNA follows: TGTGCCATCAGTGAGCCGGGAGGAACCGGGGAGCTGTTTTTT. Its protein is CAISEPGGTGELFF.

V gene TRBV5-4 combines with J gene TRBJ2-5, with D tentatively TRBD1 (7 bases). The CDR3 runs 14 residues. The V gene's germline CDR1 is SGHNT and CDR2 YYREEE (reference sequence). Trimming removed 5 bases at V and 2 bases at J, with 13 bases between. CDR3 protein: CASRIAGGQETQYF. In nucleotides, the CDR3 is TGTGCCAGCAGAATTGCAGGGGGGCAAGAGACCCAGTACTTC.

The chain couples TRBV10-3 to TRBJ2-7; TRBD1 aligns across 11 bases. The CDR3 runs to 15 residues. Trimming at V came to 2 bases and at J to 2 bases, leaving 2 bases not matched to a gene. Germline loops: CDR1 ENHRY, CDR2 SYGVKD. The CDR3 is CAISEKGQGAYEQYF. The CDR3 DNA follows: TGTGCCATCAGTGAGAAGGGACAGGGGGCCTACGAGCAGTACTTC.

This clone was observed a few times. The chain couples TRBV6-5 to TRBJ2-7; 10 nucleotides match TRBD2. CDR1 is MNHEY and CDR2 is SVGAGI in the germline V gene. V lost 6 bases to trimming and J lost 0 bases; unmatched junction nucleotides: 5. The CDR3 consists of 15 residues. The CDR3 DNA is TGTGCCAGCAGCCTAGCGGGGGATTCCTCCTACGAGCAGTACTTC. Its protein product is CASSLAGDSSYEQYF.

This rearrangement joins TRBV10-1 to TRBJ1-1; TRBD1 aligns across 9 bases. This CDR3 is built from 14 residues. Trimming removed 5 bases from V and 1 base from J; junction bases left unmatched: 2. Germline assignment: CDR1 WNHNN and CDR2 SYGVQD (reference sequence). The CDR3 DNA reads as TGCGCCAGCAGTCCGGGACAGGGGAACACTGAAGCTTTCTTT. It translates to CASSPGQGNTEAFF.

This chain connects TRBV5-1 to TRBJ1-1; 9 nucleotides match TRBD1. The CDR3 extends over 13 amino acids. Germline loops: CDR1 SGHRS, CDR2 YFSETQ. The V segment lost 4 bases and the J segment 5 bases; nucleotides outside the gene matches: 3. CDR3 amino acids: CASSGGQGTEAFF. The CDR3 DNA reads TGCGCCAGCAGCGGGGGACAGGGTACTGAAGCTTTCTTT.

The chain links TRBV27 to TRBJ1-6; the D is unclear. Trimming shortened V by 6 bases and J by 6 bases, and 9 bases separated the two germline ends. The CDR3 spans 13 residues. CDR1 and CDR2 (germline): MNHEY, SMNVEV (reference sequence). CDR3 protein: CASREALNSPLHF. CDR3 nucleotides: TGTGCCAGCAGAGAGGCCCTTAATTCACCCCTCCACTTT.

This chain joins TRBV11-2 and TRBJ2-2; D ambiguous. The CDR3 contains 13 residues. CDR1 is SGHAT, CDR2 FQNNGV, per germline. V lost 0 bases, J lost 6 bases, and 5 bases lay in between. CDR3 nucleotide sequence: TGTGCCAGCAGCTTAGATCAGGCCGGGGAGCTGTTTTTT. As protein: CASSLDQAGELFF.

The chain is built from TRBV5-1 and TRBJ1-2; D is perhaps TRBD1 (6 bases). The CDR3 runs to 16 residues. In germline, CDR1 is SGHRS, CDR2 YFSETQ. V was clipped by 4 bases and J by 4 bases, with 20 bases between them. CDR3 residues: CASSARQVFGSYGYTF. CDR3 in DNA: TGCGCCAGCAGCGCGCGACAGGTTTTTGGGTCCTATGGCTACACCTTC.

Here the CDR3 DNA reads TGTGCCAGCAGCGGGGCCAGGGGCGAGCAGTACTTC. Translated, it gives CASSGARGEQYF. The genes are TRBV9 and TRBJ2-7; the D gene is possibly TRBD1 (6 bases). Germline lookup yields CDR1 SGDLS and CDR2 YYNGEE. CDR3 length: 12 amino acids. V was shortened by 3 bases and J by 6 bases, with 10 bases between the two germline ends.

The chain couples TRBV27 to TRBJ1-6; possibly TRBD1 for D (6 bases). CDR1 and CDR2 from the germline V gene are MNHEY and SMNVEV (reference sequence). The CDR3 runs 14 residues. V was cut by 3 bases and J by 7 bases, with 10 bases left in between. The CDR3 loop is CASSLDSFNSPLHF. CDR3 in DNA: TGTGCCAGCAGTTTGGACAGTTTCAATTCACCCCTCCACTTT.

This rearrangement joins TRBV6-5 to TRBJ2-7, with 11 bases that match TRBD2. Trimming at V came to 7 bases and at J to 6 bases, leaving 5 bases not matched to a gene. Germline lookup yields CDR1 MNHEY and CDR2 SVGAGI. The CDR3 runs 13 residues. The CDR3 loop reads CASTNGLAGEQYF. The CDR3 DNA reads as TGTGCCAGCACCAACGGACTAGCGGGCGAGCAGTACTTC.

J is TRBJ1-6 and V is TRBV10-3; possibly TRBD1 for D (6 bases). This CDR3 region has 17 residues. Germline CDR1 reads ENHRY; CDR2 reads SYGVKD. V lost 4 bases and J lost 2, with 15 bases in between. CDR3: CAISAATGNTYNSPLHF. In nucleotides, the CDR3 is TGTGCCATCAGTGCGGCTACAGGGAACACCTATAATTCACCCCTCCACTTT.

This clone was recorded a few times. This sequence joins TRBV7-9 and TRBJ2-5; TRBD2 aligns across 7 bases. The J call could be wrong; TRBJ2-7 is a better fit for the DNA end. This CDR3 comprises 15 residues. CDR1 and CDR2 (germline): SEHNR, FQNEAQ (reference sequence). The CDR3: CASSPLGGRAYEQYF. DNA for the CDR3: TGTGCCAGCAGCCCCCTGGGGGGGAGGGCCTACGAGCAGTACTTC.

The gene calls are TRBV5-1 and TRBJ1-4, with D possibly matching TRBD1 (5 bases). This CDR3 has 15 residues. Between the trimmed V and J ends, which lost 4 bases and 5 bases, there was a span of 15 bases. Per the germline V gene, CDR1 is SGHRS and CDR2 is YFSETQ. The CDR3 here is CASSLRPGGNEKLFF. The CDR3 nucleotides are TGCGCCAGCAGCCTCAGGCCCGGGGGGAATGAAAAACTGTTTTTT.

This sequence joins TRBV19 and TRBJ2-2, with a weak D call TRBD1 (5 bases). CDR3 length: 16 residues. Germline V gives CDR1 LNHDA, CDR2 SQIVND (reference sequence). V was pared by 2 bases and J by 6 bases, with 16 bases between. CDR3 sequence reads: CASSILQGIRPGELFF. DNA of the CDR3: TGTGCCAGTAGTATATTGCAGGGAATCAGACCCGGGGAGCTGTTTTTT.